This passage covers 23 T cell receptor beta chains from one sample sequenced in a study of T cells in Graves' hyperthyroidism and ophthalmopathy. The source material, RNA transcripts, was used to amplify TCR beta CDR3 regions. The HTBI primer set was used in a first-round RT-PCR of the TCR CDR3. MiXCR, applied by TCRdb to the multiplex PCR reads, yields one record per CDR3 protein. The data show around 660,000 distinct CDR3 sequences, about 45% seen once. The sample was peripheral blood or thyroid tissue (not recorded which). These receptors were obtained from an adult man with Graves' disease, either hyperthyroidism or ophthalmopathy (not recorded which).

This clonotype was seen a handful of times. The rearrangement uses TRBV19 and TRBJ2-6; D call uncertain. The CDR3 sequence is 16 residues long. The germline V and J ends were trimmed by 1 base and 0 bases, with 7 bases remaining between them. CDR1 is LNHDA, CDR2 SQIVND, per germline (reference sequence). The CDR3 sequence is CASSIAGGSGANVLTF. The CDR3 coding sequence is TGTGCCAGTAGTATAGCAGGTGGCTCTGGGGCCAACGTCCTGACTTTC.

This clonotype was seen repeatedly, ten times or more. This sequence joins TRBV2 and TRBJ1-1; D is unclear. Trimming stripped 7 bases from V and 0 bases from J, with 12 bases between. The CDR3 runs to 14 residues. Germline V gives CDR1 SNHLY, CDR2 FYNNEI. The CDR3 protein is CASISTTMNTEAFF. CDR3 bases: TGTGCCAGCATTTCGACAACGATGAACACTGAAGCTTTCTTT.

This chain connects TRBV6-5 to TRBJ2-3; no clear D. V was pared by 2 bases and J by 6 bases, with 9 bases between. Looked up from germline, CDR1 is MNHEY and CDR2 is SVGAGI. The CDR3 is 13 residues long. Written as DNA, the CDR3 is TGTGCCAGCAGTTACACCGCGGTGGATACGCAGTATTTT. Translated: CASSYTAVDTQYF.

Ten or more counts support this clonotype. The chain couples TRBV29-1 to TRBJ1-1, with D perhaps matching TRBD1 (6 bases). The germline V gene encodes CDR1 SQVTM and CDR2 ANQGSEA. Trimming took 7 bases from V and 2 from J, leaving 14 bases between them. CDR3 length equals 13 residues. CDR3 amino acids: CSAEAGVNTEAFF. In DNA form, the CDR3 reads TGCAGCGCCGAGGCAGGGGTAAACACTGAAGCTTTCTTT.

This clonotype was detected many times. This chain connects TRBV29-1 to TRBJ1-3; no clear D. Deletions cut 6 bases from V and 0 bases from J, with 6 bases between. This CDR3 has 12 amino acids. In germline, CDR1 is SQVTM, CDR2 ANQGSEA. The CDR3 DNA is TGCAGCGTGGGCGACTCTGGAAACACCATATATTTT. As protein: CSVGDSGNTIYF. Full variable domain (remainder filled in from reference TRBV29-1 and TRBJ1-3): SAVISQKPSRDICQRGTSLTIQCQVDSQVTMMFWYRQQPGQSLTLIATANQGSEATYESGFVIDKFPISRPNLTFSTLTVSNMSPEDSSIYLCSVGDSGNTIYFGEGSWLTVV.

This chain links TRBV27 with TRBJ1-5; no clear D gene. CDR1 is MNHEY and CDR2 is SMNVEV in the germline V gene (reference sequence). Trimming pared 3 bases from V and 3 bases from J, leaving 6 bases between. The CDR3 runs to 13 residues. This CDR3 is CASSFHVNQPQHF. As DNA, the CDR3 is TGTGCCAGCAGTTTCCACGTCAATCAGCCCCAGCATTTT.

About this clonotype: An end of the junction differs from the germline gene, which may be a read error. V is TRBV2 and J is TRBJ1-4; no reliable D call. The CDR3 covers 14 residues. Germline CDR1 and CDR2: SNHLY and FYNNEI. This chain's CDR3 is CAISYDLTGEKLFF. CDR3 coding DNA: TGTGCCATCAGTTACGACCTAACGGGCGAAAAACTGTTTTTT.

The chain links TRBV7-8 to TRBJ1-4; D gene uncertain. Germline V gene data show CDR1 as SGHVS and CDR2 as FQNEAQ. Trimming pared 1 base from V and 0 bases from J, leaving 12 bases between. The CDR3 extends over 17 amino acids. Written as DNA, the CDR3 is TGTGCCAGCAGCTTAGTCCCGACACCTTCAACTAATGAAAAACTGTTTTTT. Amino acids: CASSLVPTPSTNEKLFF.

Only a few counts were recorded for this clonotype. This chain joins TRBV7-8 and TRBJ1-6; D is unclear. V was cut by 11 bases and J by 7 bases, with 15 bases left in between. This CDR3 comprises 13 residues. In germline, CDR1 is SGHVS, CDR2 FQNEAQ. The CDR3 loop is CAWGEGRNSPLHF. The CDR3 DNA is TGTGCCTGGGGAGAGGGCCGGAATTCACCCCTCCACTTT.

The V gene is TRBV29-1, the J gene TRBJ1-2; weak D call: TRBD1 (5 bases). Germline V CDR1 and CDR2: SQVTM, ANQGSEA. The CDR3 runs to 10 residues. V lost 8 bases, J lost 8 bases, and 12 bases lay in between. The CDR3, as DNA: TGCAGCTTCGGGGGGGAAGGCTACACCTTC. Protein: CSFGGEGYTF.

This clonotype was recorded at least ten times. The chain carries TRBV15 and TRBJ1-2; 10 bases match TRBD1. Trimming at V came to 4 bases and at J to 4 bases, leaving 3 bases not matched to a gene. The CDR3 runs to 14 residues. CDR1 and CDR2 (germline): LNHNV, YYDKDF (reference sequence). The CDR3 DNA follows: TGTGCCACCAGCACCCGACAGGGGGCCTATGGCTACACCTTC. Translating gives CATSTRQGAYGYTF.

J is TRBJ1-2 and V is TRBV10-2, with D uncertain. The CDR3 is made up of 16 amino acids. The ends were cut back, 3 bases at V and 8 bases at J, with 22 bases in the middle. Germline loops: CDR1 WSHSY, CDR2 SAAADI. CDR3: CASSESSGSETGGYTF. The CDR3 region has the DNA TGCGCCAGCAGTGAATCCTCCGGGTCCGAAACTGGGGGCTACACCTTC.

This clonotype showed up many times. The V gene is TRBV29-1, the J gene TRBJ2-7; the D gene is possibly TRBD2 (6 bases). The length of the CDR3 is 14 residues. With 5 bases removed from V and 4 bases from J, the gap between germline ends came to 18 bases. Germline V CDR1 and CDR2: SQVTM, ANQGSEA. The CDR3 is CSVSWGRTHYEQYF. DNA for the CDR3: TGCAGCGTTTCGTGGGGGAGGACACATTACGAGCAGTACTTC.

At least ten counts were recorded for this clonotype. The V and J genes are TRBV9 and TRBJ1-5; 7 bases agree with TRBD1. Losses at the gene ends were 3 bases for V and 2 bases for J; bases not matched to a gene: 2. From germline, CDR1 is SGDLS and CDR2 YYNGEE. This CDR3 is built from 14 residues. This CDR3 is CASSATGGNQPQHF. CDR3 nucleotides: TGTGCCAGCAGCGCCACAGGGGGCAATCAGCCCCAGCATTTT.

The rearrangement links TRBV6-5 to TRBJ1-4; D gene unclear. Germline CDR1 MNHEY, CDR2 SVGAGI. V lost 0 bases and J 0 bases, leaving 8 bases between the germline ends. CDR3 length equals 16 residues. DNA for the CDR3: TGTGCCAGCAGTTACTCCTCGCACTCAACTAATGAAAAACTGTTTTTT. The encoded protein is CASSYSSHSTNEKLFF.

This clonotype was observed at least ten times. This chain links TRBV29-1 with TRBJ1-1; TRBD1 matches 7 bases. CDR3 length equals 10 residues. Germline V gene sequence: CDR1 SQVTM, CDR2 ANQGSEA. V lost 8 bases to trimming and J lost 7 bases; unmatched junction nucleotides: 4. The CDR3 loop is CSTRDSEAFF. The CDR3 DNA follows: TGCAGCACCCGGGACAGTGAAGCTTTCTTT.

As to this clonotype: Compared with germline, one end of the junction differs, possibly owing to a read error. This sequence joins TRBV7-3 and TRBJ1-4; D unresolved. The V gene's germline CDR1 is SGHTA and CDR2 FQGTGA. The CDR3 has 14 amino acids. The CDR3 protein is CASSQDAAVEKLFF. The CDR3 bases are TGCGCCAGCAGCCAAGATGCGGCGGTTGAAAAACTGTTTTTT.

At least ten counts were recorded for this clonotype. CDR3 bases: TGTGCCAGCAGTGGCCCTCGAAGGACGGATGGCTACACCTTC. The encoded protein is CASSGPRRTDGYTF. The rearrangement links TRBV25-1 to TRBJ1-2; no clear D. Germline V gene lookup returns CDR1 MGHDK and CDR2 SYGVNS. V shed 4 bases and J shed 6 bases, with 15 bases lying between them. CDR3 size: 14 residues.

At least ten counts were recorded for this clonotype. This sequence joins TRBV10-3 and TRBJ2-5; no reliable D call. The CDR3 is 13 amino acids. The germline gives CDR1 ENHRY, CDR2 SYGVKD. V shed 4 bases and J shed 1 base, with 7 bases lying between them. CDR3 bases: TGTGCCATCAGTGGCTCTAGCCAAGAGACCCAGTACTTC. This codes for CAISGSSQETQYF.

This clonotype was detected ten times or more. V and J are TRBV7-9 and TRBJ2-7; tentatively, D is TRBD2 (6 bases). The CDR3 has 14 residues. Trimming left V 3 bases short and J 3 bases short, with 12 bases between. Germline CDR1 SEHNR, CDR2 FQNEAQ (reference sequence). CDR3 residues: CASSFVPGVYEQYF. The CDR3 DNA reads as TGTGCCAGCAGCTTTGTGCCGGGAGTCTACGAGCAGTACTTC.

The chain couples TRBV29-1 to TRBJ1-6; TRBD1 is a possible D gene (5 bases). V lost 5 bases and J lost 7, with 15 bases in between. The CDR3 runs to 14 residues. Per the germline V gene, CDR1 is SQVTM and CDR2 is ANQGSEA. CDR3 sequence (DNA): TGCAGCGTTCAAGCGGGACTCGCGAATTCACCCCTCCACTTT. Protein product: CSVQAGLANSPLHF. The full variable domain, rest sourced from reference TRBV29-1 and TRBJ1-6, is SAVISQKPSRDICQRGTSLTIQCQVDSQVTMMFWYRQQPGQSLTLIATANQGSEATYESGFVIDKFPISRPNLTFSTLTVSNMSPEDSSIYLCSVQAGLANSPLHFGNGTRLTVT.

The sample holds a few counts of this clonotype. The chain's CDR3 is CASSVSGRAEEQYF. DNA for the CDR3: TGTGCCAGCAGCGTATCCGGGAGGGCCGAAGAGCAGTACTTC. The gene calls are TRBV9 and TRBJ2-7; TRBD2 aligns across 8 bases. Germline CDR1 SGDLS, CDR2 YYNGEE. V was pared by 1 base and J by 7 bases, with 7 bases of the junction left unmatched. This CDR3 has 14 amino acids.

In this sample, this clonotype turned up a few times. The junction departs from the called germline gene at one end, perhaps through a read error. The chain joins TRBV10-3 to TRBJ2-5; TRBD1 matches at 7 bases. CDR3 size: 15 residues. In germline, CDR1 is ENHRY, CDR2 SYGVKD. The CDR3: CASSNPGTEQETQYF. CDR3 bases: TGTGCCAGCAGTAACCCGGGGACAGAACAAGAGACCCAGTACTTC.